This TCR beta chain was identified during a study of blood T cells in healthy people across ages. A second PCR of about 7 to 11 cycles used a sample-barcoded 5' primer and a J-beta primer mix. Each cDNA molecule received a tag from a template-switch adaptor that had 12 random nucleotides. TCRdb used MiXCR to reprocess the 5' RACE reads, holding one entry per CDR3 protein. Here the sample spans 1.4 million to 1.5 million distinct CDR3 sequences, around 39% being singletons. J gave up 12 bases and V 10 bases, and 3 bases lay outside the gene matches. This CDR3 region has 12 residues. The V gene's germline CDR1 is KGHDR and CDR2 SFDVKD.

This sequence joins TRBV24-1 and TRBJ2-1; 15 bases are a match to TRBD2. The sample was blood. The source is a woman under 30 in good health. The CDR3 bases are TGTGCCACAGGACTAGCGGGGGGGAGGCAGTTCTTC. Translating gives CATGLAGGRQFF.